These 31 T cell receptor beta chains were all obtained from the same sample, sequenced in a study of T cell changes during pregnancy in multiple sclerosis. Some clones are missing from TCRdb's copy, which holds only in-frame ones; the method was immunoSEQ multiplex PCR. The top ten clones hold around 0.21% of a sample with 74,000 or so clones, roughly 92% of them seen once. The material was CD4+ T cells from peripheral blood mononuclear cells, obtained before pregnancy. The receptors were sampled from a female donor with multiple sclerosis, enrolled in a pregnancy study.

The V gene is TRBV6-6, the J gene TRBJ1-1, with D possibly being TRBD1 (6 bases). Germline V gene data show CDR1 as MNHNY and CDR2 as SVGAGI (reference sequence). V was trimmed by 6 bases and J by 0 bases, leaving 14 bases between them. CDR3 length equals 15 residues. The CDR3 sequence: CASSRGSGVNTEAFF. CDR3 nucleotide sequence: TGTGCCAGCAGCCGGGGCTCAGGGGTGAACACTGAAGCTTTCTTT.

The chain combines TRBV27 with TRBJ2-4; a weak D match, TRBD2 (7 bases). V lost 8 bases and J 0 bases, leaving 11 bases between the germline ends. CDR3 length equals 14 residues. Germline CDR1 reads MNHEY; CDR2 reads SMNVEV (reference sequence). Here the CDR3 reads CASRGALAKNIQYF. The CDR3 DNA sequence: TGTGCCAGCCGGGGGGCCCTAGCCAAAAACATTCAGTACTTC.

This clone was seen a single time. The chain links TRBV30 to TRBJ2-1, with D tentatively TRBD1 (6 bases). Germline-derived CDR1 and CDR2 are GTSNPN and SVGIG (reference sequence). V was shortened by 0 bases and J by 10 bases, with 13 bases between the two germline ends. The length of the CDR3 is 13 residues. The CDR3 DNA reads as TGTGCCTGGAGTGTAACCGGACAGACGGAGCAGTTCTTC. Translation gives CAWSVTGQTEQFF. The complete variable domain, with remaining parts taken from reference TRBV30 and TRBJ2-1, reads SQTIHQWPATLVQPVGSPLSLECTVEGTSNPNLYWYRQAAGRGLQLLFYSVGIGQISSEVPQNLSASRPQDRQFILSSKKLLLSDSGFYLCAWSVTGQTEQFFGPGTRLTVL.

The chain employs TRBV4-2 and TRBJ2-1; TRBD2 agrees at 13 bases. The CDR3 covers 16 residues. Germline V gene sequence: CDR1 LGHNA, CDR2 YNFKEQ. V was pared by 1 base and J by 7 bases, with 4 bases of the junction left unmatched. The CDR3 region is CASSQGGGLAGNEQFF. The CDR3 nucleotides are TGTGCCAGCAGCCAAGGTGGGGGACTAGCGGGAAATGAGCAGTTCTTC.

This clone was counted a single time. The chain joins TRBV2 to TRBJ2-5; 7 bases are a match to TRBD1. CDR1 and CDR2 (germline): SNHLY, FYNNEI. With 6 bases clipped from V and 0 bases from J, the junction kept 13 bases outside the gene matches. The CDR3 is 17 amino acids. The CDR3 sequence: CASRDGRQGNNQETQYF. Here the CDR3 DNA reads TGTGCCAGCAGGGATGGCCGACAGGGTAATAACCAAGAGACCCAGTACTTC. The full variable domain, with the rest looked up from reference TRBV2 and TRBJ2-5, is EPEVTQTPSHQVTQMGQEVILRCVPISNHLYFYWYRQILGQKVEFLVSFYNNEISEKSEIFDDQFSVERPDGSNFTLKIRSTKLEDSAMYFCASRDGRQGNNQETQYFGPGTRLLVL.

V is TRBV5-1 and J is TRBJ2-1; 9 nucleotides match TRBD1. The CDR3 spans 15 residues. The V gene end was trimmed by 5 bases and the J gene end by 5 bases; junction bases not matched to a gene: 8. Germline CDR1 SGHRS, CDR2 YFSETQ. The CDR3 region is CASSLGQGMHNEQFF. In nucleotides, the CDR3 is TGCGCCAGCAGTCTCGGACAGGGGATGCACAATGAGCAGTTCTTC.

This chain connects TRBV29-1 to TRBJ1-4; tentative D call: TRBD1 (6 bases). The V end lost 7 bases, the J end lost 7 bases, and 16 bases lay between the germline ends. The germline CDR1 and CDR2 sequences are SQVTM and ANQGSEA. This CDR3 is built from 13 residues. The CDR3 DNA reads TGCAGCGAATCCGGACAGCGAAGTGAAAAACTGTTTTTT. Protein product: CSESGQRSEKLFF. The whole variable domain, remainder taken from reference TRBV29-1 and TRBJ1-4, is SAVISQKPSRDICQRGTSLTIQCQVDSQVTMMFWYRQQPGQSLTLIATANQGSEATYESGFVIDKFPISRPNLTFSTLTVSNMSPEDSSIYLCSESGQRSEKLFFGSGTQLSVL.

J is TRBJ2-7 and V is TRBV19, with D maybe TRBD2 (6 bases). This CDR3 is 13 amino acids long. V gave up 5 bases and J gave up 4 bases, with 12 bases separating them. Looked up from germline, CDR1 is LNHDA and CDR2 is SQIVND (reference sequence). CDR3 sequence (DNA): TGTGCCAGTAGTGTGACTAGTTCTTACGAGCAGTACTTC. Protein sequence: CASSVTSSYEQYF.

In its sample, this clone was seen once. The chain has TRBV5-8 and TRBJ1-6; 9 bases are shared with TRBD1. There are 15 residues in the CDR3. V was clipped by 4 bases and J by 7 bases; unmatched bases: 6. The V gene's germline CDR1 is SGHTS and CDR2 YDEGEE. The CDR3 bases are TGTGCCAGCAGCACCCAGGACAGGGGAAATTCACCCCTCCACTTT. Amino acids: CASSTQDRGNSPLHF.

This chain uses TRBV29-1 with TRBJ1-6; a possible D gene is TRBD1 (5 bases). There are 13 residues in the CDR3. Germline CDR1 SQVTM, CDR2 ANQGSEA. V gave up 6 bases and J gave up 7 bases, with 13 bases separating them. CDR3 sequence (DNA): TGCAGCGTATCGCAGGGAGGCAATTCACCCCTCCACTTT. This codes for CSVSQGGNSPLHF.

CDR3 region: CASSQIRGGELFF. In nucleotides, the CDR3 is TGTGCCAGCAGCCAAATCAGGGGCGGGGAGCTGTTTTTT. The chain couples TRBV5-6 to TRBJ2-2; TRBD1 might be the D (6 bases). V lost 4 bases and J lost 7, with 11 bases in between. Germline CDR1 SGHDT, CDR2 YYEEEE. The CDR3 extends over 13 amino acids.

The chain recombines TRBV30 with TRBJ2-4; 13 nucleotides agree with TRBD2. Trimming removed 6 bases from V and 6 bases from J; junction bases left unmatched: 2. The CDR3 consists of 13 residues. Per the germline V gene, CDR1 is GTSNPN and CDR2 is SVGIG (reference sequence). This CDR3 is CACRTSGGNIQYF. The CDR3 bases are TGTGCCTGCCGGACTAGCGGGGGAAACATTCAGTACTTC. The full variable domain, completed using reference TRBV30 and TRBJ2-4, is SQTIHQWPATLVQPVGSPLSLECTVEGTSNPNLYWYRQAAGRGLQLLFYSVGIGQISSEVPQNLSASRPQDRQFILSSKKLLLSDSGFYLCACRTSGGNIQYFGAGTRLSVL.

The rearrangement links TRBV2 to TRBJ2-3, with TRBD2 as a possible D gene (6 bases). The CDR3 loop spans 18 amino acids. The germline CDR1 and CDR2 sequences are SNHLY and FYNNEI. V lost 6 bases and J 2 bases, leaving 24 bases between the germline ends. The CDR3 sequence is CASSLAPLLALVTDTQYF. DNA of the CDR3: TGTGCCAGCAGCCTCGCCCCCCTACTAGCCCTAGTCACAGATACGCAGTATTTT.

The rearrangement joins TRBV5-1 to TRBJ2-7; 10 bases match TRBD2. Unmatched junction bases numbered 7, after V lost 0 bases and J lost 7 bases. Germline CDR1 and CDR2: SGHRS and YFSETQ. The CDR3 sequence is 15 residues long. CDR3 DNA: TGCGCCAGCAGCTTGGGGACTAGCGGAGCCCGTGAGCAGTACTTC. Protein: CASSLGTSGAREQYF.

J is TRBJ2-7 and V is TRBV19; 11 bases are shared with TRBD1. The CDR3 spans 19 residues. The junction had 16 bases not matched to a gene; V was cut back by 5 bases and J by 1 base. Germline CDR1 reads LNHDA; CDR2 reads SQIVND (reference sequence). CDR3 nucleotide sequence: TGTGCCAGTAGTCAACGGGACAGGGGGAGTCATTCGACGTCCTACGAGCAGTACTTC. Amino acid sequence: CASSQRDRGSHSTSYEQYF.

The rearrangement links TRBV4-1 to TRBJ2-7, with TRBD1 matching over 7 bases. CDR1 and CDR2 from the germline V gene are MGHRA and YSYEKL. The CDR3 extends over 15 amino acids. With V trimmed by 4 bases and J by 3 bases, 9 bases remained unmatched. In nucleotides, the CDR3 is TGCGCCAGCAGCCTCCATCCGGGACAGAGCTACGAGCAGTACTTC. Translating gives CASSLHPGQSYEQYF.

The chain uses TRBV30 and TRBJ1-1, with TRBD1 identical over 7 bases. The CDR3 contains 13 residues. Germline lookup yields CDR1 GTSNPN and CDR2 SVGIG (reference sequence). The ends lost 1 base at V and 4 bases at J; junction bases unmatched: 3. DNA of the CDR3: TGTGCCTGGAGTGACAGGGGTTTCACTGAAGCTTTCTTT. Translating gives CAWSDRGFTEAFF.

This clone has just one count. The CDR3 DNA sequence: TGCGCCAGCAGCCTCCGGGACTCAGGATACAATGAGCAGTTCTTC. This translates into CASSLRDSGYNEQFF. The chain recombines TRBV5-1 with TRBJ2-1, with D tentatively TRBD2 (6 bases). The CDR3 is 15 amino acids. The ends were cut back, 4 bases at V and 4 bases at J, with 15 bases in the middle. Looked up from germline, CDR1 is SGHRS and CDR2 is YFSETQ.

The chain employs TRBV10-1 and TRBJ2-3; 9 nucleotides align to TRBD2. The CDR3 runs 15 residues. V was pared by 4 bases and J by 2 bases, with 4 bases of the junction left unmatched. CDR1 is WNHNN and CDR2 is SYGVQD in the germline V gene (reference sequence). The CDR3 loop reads CASSAASGDTDTQYF. CDR3 DNA: TGCGCCAGCAGTGCGGCTAGCGGGGACACAGATACGCAGTATTTT.

The chain links TRBV29-1 to TRBJ1-1; 10 positions agree with TRBD1. The CDR3 totals 14 residues. The ends lost 7 bases at V and 3 bases at J; junction bases unmatched: 8. Germline CDR1 reads SQVTM; CDR2 reads ANQGSEA. The CDR3, as DNA: TGCAGCGCCAAGGACAGGGGGATGCACACTGAAGCTTTCTTT. This codes for CSAKDRGMHTEAFF.

The chain links TRBV19 to TRBJ2-7, with TRBD1 matching over 9 bases. The V and J ends lost 6 bases and 1 base, in that order; junction bases with no gene match: 4. The CDR3 spans 14 residues. Germline V gene sequence: CDR1 LNHDA, CDR2 SQIVND (reference sequence). CDR3 residues: CASRPGQGSYEQYF. The CDR3, as DNA: TGTGCCAGTAGGCCGGGACAGGGATCCTACGAGCAGTACTTC. Combining the CDR3 with reference TRBV19 and TRBJ2-7 gives the whole variable domain DGGITQSPKYLFRKEGQNVTLSCEQNLNHDAMYWYRQDPGQGLRLIYYSQIVNDFQKGDIAEGYSVSREKKESFPLTVTSAQKNPTAFYLCASRPGQGSYEQYFGPGTRLTVT.

J is TRBJ1-1 and V is TRBV2; D gene uncertain. Germline loops: CDR1 SNHLY, CDR2 FYNNEI. V lost 6 bases and J 5 bases, leaving 16 bases between the germline ends. The CDR3 has 14 residues. CDR3 in amino acids: CASRKTRTGTEAFF. DNA for the CDR3: TGTGCCAGCAGGAAGACAAGAACGGGAACTGAAGCTTTCTTT.

This chain links TRBV7-9 with TRBJ1-6; TRBD1 might be the D (5 bases). The germline V and J ends were trimmed by 6 bases and 12 bases, with 12 bases remaining between them. There are 12 residues in the CDR3. Germline CDR1 SEHNR, CDR2 FQNEAQ (reference sequence). The CDR3 region has the DNA TGTGCCAGCAGTTTACAGGTCTTACCCCTCCACTTT. Its translation is CASSLQVLPLHF.

This chain joins TRBV6-1 and TRBJ2-5, with TRBD2 matching over 11 bases. Trimming took 3 bases from V and 3 from J; bases not matched to a gene: 9. The CDR3 length is 17 residues. In germline, CDR1 is MNHNS, CDR2 SASEGT. CDR3 DNA sequence: TGTGCCAGCAGTGACCCGGGACTAGCGGCTGGAAAAGAGACCCAGTACTTC. Residues: CASSDPGLAAGKETQYF.

The chain couples TRBV5-1 to TRBJ2-1; 8 positions agree with TRBD2. The V segment lost 4 bases and the J segment 2 bases; nucleotides outside the gene matches: 11. Germline V gene lookup returns CDR1 SGHRS and CDR2 YFSETQ. This CDR3 is built from 17 residues. The CDR3 sequence is CASSPRFSGVTYNEQFF. CDR3 coding DNA: TGCGCCAGCAGCCCAAGATTTAGCGGGGTGACCTACAATGAGCAGTTCTTC.

This clone showed up just once. The chain recombines TRBV19 with TRBJ1-2, with D unresolved. CDR1 LNHDA and CDR2 SQIVND come from the germline V gene (reference sequence). The CDR3 sequence is 13 residues long. V lost 8 bases and J lost 1, with 11 bases in between. CDR3 coding DNA: TGTGCCAGTGTTGACACCTTTAACTATGGCTACACCTTC. It translates to CASVDTFNYGYTF.

This clone was counted once. The J gene is TRBJ1-5, the V gene TRBV19; TRBD1 aligns across 7 bases. V trimming: 1 base; J trimming: 1 base; junction bases outside the gene matches: 1. Germline V CDR1 and CDR2: LNHDA, SQIVND (reference sequence). CDR3 size: 15 residues. CDR3 residues: CASSIVDRSNQPQHF. The CDR3 DNA follows: TGTGCCAGTAGTATAGTGGACAGGAGCAATCAGCCCCAGCATTTT.

The CDR3 here is CASSLIAGGNEQFF. CDR3 bases: TGTGCCAGCAGTTTAATAGCGGGAGGCAATGAGCAGTTCTTC. The chain joins TRBV6-5 to TRBJ2-1, with 10 bases lining up with TRBD2. CDR1 is MNHEY and CDR2 is SVGAGI in the germline V gene. The CDR3 loop spans 14 amino acids. V gave up 4 bases and J gave up 6 bases; unmatched junction bases: 3.

The chain is built from TRBV7-8 and TRBJ2-5, with D possibly matching TRBD1 (6 bases). Germline loops: CDR1 SGHVS, CDR2 FQNEAQ. V lost 3 bases to trimming and J lost 0 bases, with 11 bases between them. This CDR3 contains 15 residues. CDR3 in amino acids: CASSFADRYQETQYF. CDR3 bases: TGTGCCAGCAGCTTTGCCGACAGGTACCAAGAGACCCAGTACTTC. Full variable domain (rest looked up from reference TRBV7-8 and TRBJ2-5): GAGVSQSPRYKVAKRGQDVALRCDPISGHVSLFWYQQALGQGPEFLTYFQNEAQLDKSGLPSDRFFAERPEGSVSTLKIQRTQQEDSAVYLCASSFADRYQETQYFGPGTRLLVL.

J is TRBJ1-6 and V is TRBV7-9, with 7 bases lining up with TRBD1. CDR1 SEHNR and CDR2 FQNEAQ come from the germline V gene (reference sequence). The CDR3 sequence is 14 residues long. Trimming at V came to 2 bases and at J to 7 bases, leaving 2 bases not matched to a gene. CDR3 in amino acids: CASSLSTGNSPLHF. For the CDR3, the DNA is TGTGCCAGCAGCTTATCGACAGGGAATTCACCCCTCCACTTT.

The J gene is TRBJ1-3, the V gene TRBV6-9; D might be TRBD1 (5 bases). CDR1 and CDR2 (germline): MNHGY, SVAAGI. V shed 1 base and J shed 0 bases, with 16 bases lying between them. CDR3 length equals 18 residues. The CDR3 DNA sequence: TGTGCCAGCAGTTATTTAGAGGAAAAGGGGCCCTCTGGAAACACCATATATTTT. It translates to CASSYLEEKGPSGNTIYF.